Listed here is a single T cell receptor (beta chain). Antigen specificity is unknown. The CDR3 runs 13 residues. The germline V gene has CDR1 SGHTA and CDR2 FQGTGA. The germline V and J ends were trimmed by 1 base and 1 base, with 4 bases remaining between them. These data originate in a study of high-grade serous ovarian cancer treatment subgroups. About the research overall: On average, roughly 14,000 reads and about 8,100 unique TCR beta rearrangements were obtained per sample. Study-wide results and caveats: Repertoire similarity ranged about 0.1 to 0.79 between tumors of one patient. Higher neoantigen levels went with greater TCR clonal relatedness. Only CDR3 was analyzed; CDR1 and CDR2 were not.

Tumor samples were taken before definitive surgery or chemotherapy. The method was immunoSEQ multiplex PCR; TCRdb's version includes in-frame clones alone and lacks a portion of them. The sample holds 3,500 to 4,500 clones, 55% to 70% seen once. The V and J genes are TRBV7-3 and TRBJ1-1; D uncertain. Sequenced input: tumor tissue. This TCR came from a human donor with high-grade serous ovarian cancer. The CDR3 nucleotides read TGTGCCAGCAGCTTAAGTCAGAACACTGAAGCTTTCTTT. Translation gives CASSLSQNTEAFF.